A single sample is the source of the 3 T cell receptor beta chains below, sequenced in a study of T cell therapy after organ transplantation. Time point defined: 4-8 weeks after completion of therapy. Their antigens remain unidentified. Method: immunoSEQ multiplex PCR; TCRdb's copy keeps in-frame clones and lacks some. Of 20,000 or so clones in the sample, about four fifths were seen once. The specimen was CD8+ T cells from blood, collected after autologous CMV-specific T cell therapy. The receptors were sampled from a human patient who had received a solid organ transplant and had CMV disease. The T cells may partly be graft donor cells.

The rearrangement uses TRBV15 and TRBJ1-2, with 8 bases matching TRBD1. With 0 bases clipped from V and 0 bases from J, the junction kept 6 bases outside the gene matches. CDR3 length: 17 amino acids. Germline CDR1 LNHNV, CDR2 YYDKDF (reference sequence). The chain's CDR3 is CATSRDRGRPTNYGYTF. In DNA form, the CDR3 reads TGTGCCACCAGCAGAGACAGGGGGCGGCCAACTAACTATGGCTACACCTTC.

V gene TRBV6-4 combines with J gene TRBJ1-3, with D unclear. The CDR3 is 15 amino acids. The germline CDR1 and CDR2 sequences are MRHNA and SNTAGT. V lost 3 bases to trimming and J lost 0 bases, with 9 bases between them. CDR3 nucleotide sequence: TGTGCCAGCAGTGAGTCGGGGAGCTCTGGAAACACCATATATTTT. Translating gives CASSESGSSGNTIYF.

The chain carries TRBV13 and TRBJ2-5; possible D gene TRBD2, 5 bases. The V gene lost 0 bases and the J gene lost 5 bases, with 13 bases spanning the gap. Germline V CDR1 and CDR2: PRHDT, FYEKMQ (reference sequence). This CDR3 region has 15 residues. In DNA, the CDR3 is TGTGCCAGCAGCTTAGGACTGGGTGGGGAGGAGACCCAGTACTTC. The encoded protein is CASSLGLGGEETQYF. The complete variable domain, with remaining parts taken from reference TRBV13 and TRBJ2-5, reads AAGVIQSPRHLIKEKRETATLKCYPIPRHDTVYWYQQGPGQDPQFLISFYEKMQSDKGSIPDRFSAQQFSDYHSELNMSSLELGDSALYFCASSLGLGGEETQYFGPGTRLLVL.